The 3 T cell receptor beta chains presented below share a single source sample, sequenced in a study of T cells in Graves' hyperthyroidism and ophthalmopathy. Authors of the study amplified TCR beta CDR3 regions from RNA transcripts. Initially, a first-round RT-PCR of the TCR CDR3 employed the HTBI primer set. TCRdb redid the calling of the multiplex PCR reads with MiXCR, one entry per CDR3 protein. The sample holds about 700,000 distinct CDR3 sequences, around 13% seen once. What was sequenced was blood. The source of these receptors is a woman younger than 30 with Graves' hyperthyroidism.

This clonotype was detected ten times or more. V gene TRBV18 combines with J gene TRBJ2-5, with no clear D. The CDR3 totals 12 residues. CDR1 and CDR2 (germline): KGHSH, LQKENI. The V end was cut by 8 bases, the J end by 5 bases, with 12 bases between. CDR3 sequence (DNA): TGTGCCAGCAGCCCGGACCGTGAGACCCAGTACTTC. The encoded protein is CASSPDRETQYF.

This clonotype has at least ten counts. The gene calls are TRBV7-2 and TRBJ2-7; the D is unclear. Trimming took off 5 bases at V and 3 bases at J, with 8 bases between the two ends. Germline V CDR1 and CDR2: SGHTA, FQGNSA. The CDR3 covers 12 residues. Here the CDR3 reads CASSPQNYEQYF. DNA of the CDR3: TGTGCCAGCAGCCCCCAAAACTACGAGCAGTACTTC. Using reference TRBV7-2 and TRBJ2-7 for the parts outside the CDR3, the full variable domain is GAGVSQSPSNKVTEKGKDVELRCDPISGHTALYWYRQSLGQGLEFLIYFQGNSAPDKSGLPSDRFSAERTGGSVSTLTIQRTQQEDSAVYLCASSPQNYEQYFGPGTRLTVT.

The sample holds many counts of this clonotype. The genes are TRBV12-3 or TRBV12-4 and TRBJ1-4, with a tentative D call TRBD1 (6 bases). V gave up 5 bases and J gave up 8 bases, with 12 bases separating them. CDR3 length: 13 amino acids. The CDR3 region is CASSATGYEKLFF. The CDR3 nucleotides are TGTGCCAGCAGTGCTACAGGGTACGAAAAACTGTTTTTT.